The next 8 T cell receptor beta chains were all read from a single sample in a study of blood T cell repertoires in COVID-19. The table came from immunoSEQ multiplex PCR; TCRdb's copy has only in-frame clones and leaves some out. The repertoire holds about 44,000 clones, with around 80% as singletons. Specimen: peripheral blood. Receptors were obtained from a human donor in a cohort sampled during active COVID-19.

On this clone itself: One end of the junction does not line up with germline, which may come from a read error. The chain recombines TRBV30 with TRBJ2-1; 8 bases are a match to TRBD2. Per germline, CDR1 GTSNPN and CDR2 SVGIG (reference sequence). There are 8 residues in the CDR3. The CDR3 DNA reads as TGCGCGGGAGGTGAGCAGTTCTTC. Amino acids: CAGGEQFF.

This chain uses TRBV7-3 with TRBJ1-3; a weak D match, TRBD1 (5 bases). Germline-derived CDR1 and CDR2 are SGHTA and FQGTGA. The CDR3 extends over 16 amino acids. The V end was cut by 5 bases, the J end by 2 bases, with 16 bases between. The CDR3 nucleotides are TGTGCCAGCAGCCCCGGCGGAGGGGCAACTGGAAACACCATATATTTT. The encoded protein is CASSPGGGATGNTIYF.

The J gene is TRBJ2-5, the V gene TRBV7-2, with a tentative D call TRBD1 (6 bases). V was trimmed by 1 base and J by 1 base, leaving 13 bases between them. Germline lookup yields CDR1 SGHTA and CDR2 FQGNSA. The CDR3 has 16 residues. The CDR3 here is CASSLDRAISQETQYF. As DNA, the CDR3 is TGTGCCAGCAGCTTAGACAGGGCAATTAGCCAAGAGACCCAGTACTTC.

The chain links TRBV30 to TRBJ1-1; D is unresolved. Deletions cut 2 bases from V and 1 base from J, with 8 bases between. Germline V CDR1 and CDR2: GTSNPN, SVGIG (reference sequence). The CDR3 is made up of 13 amino acids. CDR3 DNA: TGTGCCTGGAGTTCGCAGGCGAACACTGAAGCTTTCTTT. Its translation: CAWSSQANTEAFF.

The chain has TRBV18 and TRBJ2-7; D might be TRBD2 (7 bases). Germline CDR1 and CDR2: KGHSH and LQKENI. V dropped 3 bases and J dropped 6 bases, with 18 bases sitting between them. This CDR3 spans 15 amino acids. The DNA for the CDR3 is TGTGCCAGCTCACCTCGCGGGGGCCGGGCCTTCGAGCAGTACGTC. Its translation: CASSPRGGRAFEQYV.

This clone was seen once. The chain is built from TRBV27 and TRBJ2-1; 10 bases are shared with TRBD1. CDR3 length: 15 residues. Germline V gene data show CDR1 as MNHEY and CDR2 as SMNVEV (reference sequence). Trimming at V came to 2 bases and at J to 6 bases, leaving 4 bases not matched to a gene. This CDR3 reads CASSLDRGQTNEQFF. As DNA, the CDR3 is TGTGCCAGCAGTTTAGACAGGGGGCAAACCAATGAGCAGTTCTTC.

V usage is TRBV7-2 and J usage is TRBJ2-5, with a weak D call TRBD1 (5 bases). Germline CDR1 and CDR2: SGHTA and FQGNSA. This CDR3 has 14 amino acids. V gave up 4 bases and J gave up 3 bases, with 12 bases separating them. CDR3 amino acids: CASSSKGLEETQYF. DNA for the CDR3: TGTGCCAGCAGCTCAAAGGGGTTAGAAGAGACCCAGTACTTC.

The chain joins TRBV5-1 to TRBJ2-1; 9 positions match TRBD1. The CDR3 sequence is 14 residues long. Unmatched junction bases numbered 7, after V lost 4 bases and J lost 8 bases. Germline V gives CDR1 SGHRS, CDR2 YFSETQ. CDR3 nucleotides: TGCGCCAGCAGCCTCGGGACAGGGCCCCATGAGCAGTTCTTC. Its protein product is CASSLGTGPHEQFF.